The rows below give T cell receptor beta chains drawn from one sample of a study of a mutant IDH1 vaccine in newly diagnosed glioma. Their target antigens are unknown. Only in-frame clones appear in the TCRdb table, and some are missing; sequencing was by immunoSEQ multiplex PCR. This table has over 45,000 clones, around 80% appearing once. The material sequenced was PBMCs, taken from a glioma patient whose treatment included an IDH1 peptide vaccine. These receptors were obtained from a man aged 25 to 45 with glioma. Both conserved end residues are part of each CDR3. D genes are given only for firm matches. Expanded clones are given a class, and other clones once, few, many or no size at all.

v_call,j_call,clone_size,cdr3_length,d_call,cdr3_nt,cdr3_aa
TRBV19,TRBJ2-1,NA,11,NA,TGTGCCAGTAGTATAGTGAATGAGCAGTTCTTC,CASSIVNEQFF
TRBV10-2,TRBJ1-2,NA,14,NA,TGCGCCAGCAAGGAGGCCGGGCAACGATATGGCTACACCTTC,CASKEAGQRYGYTF
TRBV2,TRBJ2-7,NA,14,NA,TGTGCCAGCACCCGACAGAGGCCCCTCTACGAGCAGTACTTC,CASTRQRPLYEQYF
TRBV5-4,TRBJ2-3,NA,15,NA,TGTGCCAGCAGCTGGCCCGGGGTCGGGGCAGATACGCAGTATTTT,CASSWPGVGADTQYF
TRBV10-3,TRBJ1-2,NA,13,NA,TGTGCCGCCGAGGGGGGGGCTAGGTATGGCTACACCTTC,CAAEGGARYGYTF
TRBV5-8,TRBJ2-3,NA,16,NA,TGTGCCAGCAGCCGAAGGGGGGAGCGGGCCACAGATACGCAGTATTTT,CASSRRGERATDTQYF
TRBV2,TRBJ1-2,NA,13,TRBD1,TGTGCCAGCAGAAAGACAGGGGGCAATGTCGACACCTTC,CASRKTGGNVDTF
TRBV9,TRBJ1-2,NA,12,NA,TGTGCCAGCAGCCCCCTTGGTCTGGGCTACACCTTC,CASSPLGLGYTF
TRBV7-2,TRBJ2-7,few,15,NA,TGTGCCAGCAGCTTAGGGGATGAGCGTGCCTACGAGCAGTACTTC,CASSLGDERAYEQYF
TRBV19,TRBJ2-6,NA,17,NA,TGTGCCAGTAGTATGGGGGGCCTAAGCTCTGGGGCCAACGTCCTGACTTTC,CASSMGGLSSGANVLTF
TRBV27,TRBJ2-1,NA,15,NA,TGTGCCAGCAGCCTCACCTGGACCCTTTACAATGAGCAGTTCTTC,CASSLTWTLYNEQFF
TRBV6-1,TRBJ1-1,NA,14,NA,TGTGCCAGCAGTGAATGGGGGGGGAACACTGAAGCTTTCTTT,CASSEWGGNTEAFF
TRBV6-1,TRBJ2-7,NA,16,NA,TGTGCCAGCAGTGAGTCGGGCTGGCGGGGAGCCTACGAGCAGTACTTC,CASSESGWRGAYEQYF
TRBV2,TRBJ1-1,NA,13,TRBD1,TGTGCCTCCGGGCCGGGACAGGGGGCTGAAGCTTTCTTT,CASGPGQGAEAFF
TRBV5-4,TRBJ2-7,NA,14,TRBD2,TGTGCCAGCAGCTTAGCGGGGGGGACCTACGAGCAGTACTTC,CASSLAGGTYEQYF
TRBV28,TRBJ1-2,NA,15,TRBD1,TGTGCCAGCAGGCCGGATGGACAGGGGGCGAATGGCTACACCTTC,CASRPDGQGANGYTF
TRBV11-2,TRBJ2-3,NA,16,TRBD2,TGTGCCAGCAGCTCATCCTCGGGGGGGCCGGTCGATACGCAGTATTTT,CASSSSSGGPVDTQYF
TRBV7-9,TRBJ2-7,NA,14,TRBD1,TGTGCCAGCAGCTGGGACAGGGCATTGGACGAGCAGTACTTC,CASSWDRALDEQYF
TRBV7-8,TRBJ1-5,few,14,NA,TGTGCCAGCAGCTTAGTGGCAGCCGATCAGCCCCAGCATTTT,CASSLVAADQPQHF
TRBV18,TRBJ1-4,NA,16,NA,TGTGCCAGCTCACCCATACGGAACTCCGACAATGAAAAACTGTTTTTT,CASSPIRNSDNEKLFF
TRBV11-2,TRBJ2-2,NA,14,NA,TGTGCCAGCACTCGGAGGGTCAACACCGGGGAGCTGTTTTTT,CASTRRVNTGELFF
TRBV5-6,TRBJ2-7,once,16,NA,TGTGCCAGCAGCTTGGCTTACGCAGGGGATTTCTACGAGCAGTACTTC,CASSLAYAGDFYEQYF
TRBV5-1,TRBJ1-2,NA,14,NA,TGCGCCAGCAGCGGCCTACAAGGAGACTATGGCTACACCTTC,CASSGLQGDYGYTF
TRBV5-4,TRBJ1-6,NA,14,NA,TGTGCCAGCAGCTGGGAGGACAGAAGGTCACCCCTCCACTTT,CASSWEDRRSPLHF
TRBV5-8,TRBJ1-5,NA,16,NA,TGTGCCAGCAGCGCGACGGTTCGCTTCAGCCTCCAGCCCCAGCATTTT,CASSATVRFSLQPQHF
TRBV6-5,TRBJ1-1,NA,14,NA,TGTGCCAGCAGTTACGACAGTCTGAACACTGAAGCTTTCTTT,CASSYDSLNTEAFF
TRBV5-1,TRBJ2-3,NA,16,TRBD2,TGCGCCAGCAGCCCGGGACTAGCGGGACCCACAGATACGCAGTATTTT,CASSPGLAGPTDTQYF
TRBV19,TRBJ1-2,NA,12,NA,TGTGCCAGTAGTACGGCTTATAGTGGCTACACCTTC,CASSTAYSGYTF